The 17 T cell receptor beta chains presented below share a single source sample, sequenced in a study of beta chain features in type 1 diabetes. Their antigens remain unidentified. Study-level findings and limits: Type 1 diabetes patients had TCRB CDR3s that were shorter (moderately but significantly so) in all four CD4+ subsets.

The authors reverse transcribed all of the isolated RNA, so sequencing captured expressed TCRB transcripts. Sequencing used immunoSEQ multiplex PCR; TCRdb keeps in-frame clones, though not all of them. Among over 600,000 clones listed, over 10% were seen once. Sequencing was performed on naive CD4+ T cells from blood. Receptors originate from a man aged 25-45 years with type 1 diabetes.

The table lists this clone with a few counts. This chain uses TRBV29-1 with TRBJ2-3; TRBD1 matches at 9 bases. The V segment lost 0 bases and the J segment 2 bases; nucleotides outside the gene matches: 6. Germline CDR1 reads SQVTM; CDR2 reads ANQGSEA. This CDR3 comprises 16 residues. CDR3 protein: CSVEDAGQGPTDTQYF. The CDR3 coding sequence is TGCAGCGTTGAAGATGCGGGACAGGGACCCACAGATACGCAGTATTTT.

This clone was counted only a few times. This chain uses TRBV27 with TRBJ2-7, with D perhaps TRBD2 (6 bases). Germline V gene sequence: CDR1 MNHEY, CDR2 SMNVEV (reference sequence). The CDR3 extends over 15 amino acids. Deletions cut 5 bases from V and 3 bases from J, with 17 bases between. CDR3 in DNA: TGTGCCAGCAGTCCCCGGGGGTTCGGAGGCTACGAGCAGTACTTC. Protein sequence: CASSPRGFGGYEQYF.

In regard to this clone: This sample also contains other DNA sequences that code for the same CDR3. The DNA of the CDR3 is TGTGCCAGCAGCCAGAGGGGATCACCCCTCCACTTT. Protein product: CASSQRGSPLHF. The chain couples TRBV14 to TRBJ1-6; tentative D call: TRBD1 (5 bases). V was pared by 3 bases and J by 10 bases, with 7 bases between. The CDR3 consists of 12 residues. Germline loops: CDR1 SGHDN, CDR2 FVKESK.

This chain joins TRBV10-3 and TRBJ1-1; D gene unclear. V lost 3 bases and J 5 bases, leaving 4 bases between the germline ends. There are 11 residues in the CDR3. Germline-derived CDR1 and CDR2 are ENHRY and SYGVKD. In DNA form, the CDR3 reads TGTGCCATCAGTGAACGTACTGAAGCTTTCTTT. Encoded protein: CAISERTEAFF.

The chain recombines TRBV29-1 with TRBJ2-5; the match to TRBD1 covers 8 bases. Germline CDR1 is SQVTM and CDR2 is ANQGSEA. With V trimmed by 7 bases and J by 4 bases, 11 bases remained unmatched. The CDR3 spans 14 residues. CDR3 sequence: CSGGVGTGGETQYF. CDR3 bases: TGCAGCGGGGGGGTAGGGACAGGAGGAGAGACCCAGTACTTC. Looking up the rest from reference TRBV29-1 and TRBJ2-5 gives the full variable domain: SAVISQKPSRDICQRGTSLTIQCQVDSQVTMMFWYRQQPGQSLTLIATANQGSEATYESGFVIDKFPISRPNLTFSTLTVSNMSPEDSSIYLCSGGVGTGGETQYFGPGTRLLVL.

The V and J genes are TRBV7-2 and TRBJ2-7; D perhaps matches TRBD2 (7 bases). Germline V CDR1 and CDR2: SGHTA, FQGNSA. V was clipped by 2 bases and J by 2 bases, with 13 bases between them. This CDR3 comprises 15 residues. This CDR3 reads CASSLMAGATYEQYF. The CDR3, as DNA: TGTGCCAGCAGCTTAATGGCGGGGGCGACCTACGAGCAGTACTTC.

This clone is a singleton in its sample. The chain employs TRBV5-1 and TRBJ2-2; TRBD1 aligns across 7 bases. This CDR3 has 16 amino acids. Germline CDR1 and CDR2: SGHRS and YFSETQ. Trimming at V came to 0 bases and at J to 2 bases, leaving 4 bases not matched to a gene. The CDR3 coding sequence is TGCGCCAGCAGCTTGGTCCCAGGGGGAAACACCGGGGAGCTGTTTTTT. It yields the protein CASSLVPGGNTGELFF.

This clone was recorded once. The V and J genes are TRBV19 and TRBJ1-1; no definite D call. The CDR3 runs to 15 residues. V was trimmed by 4 bases and J by 4 bases, leaving 16 bases between them. Germline CDR1 is LNHDA and CDR2 is SQIVND (reference sequence). The CDR3 protein is CASSKSLLRSTEAFF. As DNA, the CDR3 is TGTGCCAGTAGTAAGTCTCTGCTTCGGAGCACTGAAGCTTTCTTT.

J is TRBJ1-2 and V is TRBV25-1; 9 bases are shared with TRBD1. V trimming: 2 bases; J trimming: 1 base; junction bases outside the gene matches: 8. CDR1 and CDR2 (germline): MGHDK, SYGVNS. This CDR3 is 17 amino acids long. The CDR3 DNA follows: TGTGCCAGCAGTGAAGGACAGGGGCTATACTTTAACTATGGCTACACCTTC. It translates to CASSEGQGLYFNYGYTF.

This clone was seen more than once but under ten times. The chain has TRBV30 and TRBJ2-7, with D tentatively TRBD1 or TRBD2 (5 bases each). Trimming stripped 2 bases from V and 5 bases from J, with 10 bases between. This CDR3 comprises 12 residues. Germline CDR1 GTSNPN, CDR2 SVGIG (reference sequence). CDR3 DNA sequence: TGTGCCTGGAGTAGGGGAGAGGACGAGCAGTACTTC. Translation gives CAWSRGEDEQYF.

This clone turned up a few times. The rearrangement uses TRBV10-3 and TRBJ1-3; D ambiguous. Per germline, CDR1 ENHRY and CDR2 SYGVKD. V was clipped by 0 bases and J by 4 bases, with 7 bases between them. This CDR3 has 14 amino acids. The CDR3 loop reads CAISESGLGNTIYF. The CDR3 DNA follows: TGTGCCATCAGTGAGTCCGGGCTGGGAAACACCATATATTTT.

The table lists this clone with a few counts. The chain carries TRBV11-1 and TRBJ2-5; D gene uncertain. V shed 5 bases and J shed 1 base, with 17 bases lying between them. The CDR3 is 16 amino acids. Germline CDR1 is SGHAT and CDR2 is FQDESV (reference sequence). Here the CDR3 DNA reads TGTGCCAGCAGCCGCCTGTCGCAGGAGCTCCAAGAGACCCAGTACTTC. It translates to CASSRLSQELQETQYF.

V and J are TRBV10-3 and TRBJ1-2, with 8 positions matching TRBD1. Germline CDR1 ENHRY, CDR2 SYGVKD. The CDR3 consists of 17 residues. The ends lost 0 bases at V and 4 bases at J; junction bases unmatched: 10. The CDR3 loop reads CAISESRATGDTYGYTF. Here the CDR3 DNA reads TGTGCCATCAGTGAGTCGAGGGCGACAGGGGATACCTATGGCTACACCTTC.

The gene calls are TRBV4-2 and TRBJ2-2; possibly TRBD2 for D (5 bases). CDR3 length: 19 amino acids. Trimming pared 1 base from V and 4 bases from J, leaving 22 bases between. Germline loops: CDR1 LGHNA, CDR2 YNFKEQ. CDR3 coding DNA: TGTGCCAGCAGCCAAGTCGTATGGCAGGCGCTTCGGGGCACCGGGGAGCTGTTTTTT. Amino acid sequence: CASSQVVWQALRGTGELFF.

In this sample, this clone turned up a few times. This rearrangement joins TRBV11-2 to TRBJ1-5; no firm D call. Trimming left V 3 bases short and J 7 bases short, with 10 bases between. This CDR3 has 13 amino acids. Germline loops: CDR1 SGHAT, CDR2 FQNNGV. This CDR3 is CASSFSDVQPQHF. The CDR3 DNA is TGTGCCAGCAGCTTTTCCGACGTCCAGCCCCAGCATTTT.

This clone has a handful of counts. The chain carries TRBV27 and TRBJ2-7; a weak D match, TRBD1 (6 bases). Germline lookup yields CDR1 MNHEY and CDR2 SMNVEV (reference sequence). This CDR3 is 16 amino acids long. V lost 4 bases and J lost 2, with 18 bases in between. CDR3 in amino acids: CASSSLGDTKAYEQYF. The CDR3 DNA reads TGTGCCAGCAGTTCCCTGGGGGACACGAAAGCCTACGAGCAGTACTTC.

This clone was seen more than once but under ten times. The rearrangement uses TRBV29-1 and TRBJ2-5; the D gene is possibly TRBD2 (6 bases). Germline V gene lookup returns CDR1 SQVTM and CDR2 ANQGSEA. The V end was cut by 2 bases, the J end by 5 bases, with 15 bases between. The CDR3 consists of 14 residues. The DNA of the CDR3 is TGCAGCGTTGAAAGGAGGGGACGGACGGAGACCCAGTACTTC. Its translation: CSVERRGRTETQYF.